This TCR beta chain was recovered during a study of OX40 agonist ivuxolimab in advanced cancers. Study-level results: Expanded peripheral T cell antigen specificity was not determined.

The V gene lost 0 bases and the J gene lost 2 bases, with 14 bases spanning the gap. CDR1 SQVTM and CDR2 ANQGSEA come from the germline V gene. This CDR3 comprises 15 residues. The repertoire was sequenced with immunoSEQ multiplex PCR; TCRdb's copy has only in-frame clones and lacks some. The sample has 30,000 to 40,000 clones, approximately 89% seen once. As regards this clone: Its antigen remains unknown.

Sequenced material: CD4+ or CD8+ T cells sorted from blood, taken in a trial of the OX40 agonist ivuxolimab. This chain connects TRBV29-1 to TRBJ2-7; D gene unclear. The receptor was isolated from an adult with an advanced solid tumor such as melanoma, head and neck, liver or kidney cancer. The CDR3 DNA reads TGCAGCGTTGAAGATCCCCGGTCAGCCCCCTACGAGCAGTACTTC. Protein sequence: CSVEDPRSAPYEQYF.